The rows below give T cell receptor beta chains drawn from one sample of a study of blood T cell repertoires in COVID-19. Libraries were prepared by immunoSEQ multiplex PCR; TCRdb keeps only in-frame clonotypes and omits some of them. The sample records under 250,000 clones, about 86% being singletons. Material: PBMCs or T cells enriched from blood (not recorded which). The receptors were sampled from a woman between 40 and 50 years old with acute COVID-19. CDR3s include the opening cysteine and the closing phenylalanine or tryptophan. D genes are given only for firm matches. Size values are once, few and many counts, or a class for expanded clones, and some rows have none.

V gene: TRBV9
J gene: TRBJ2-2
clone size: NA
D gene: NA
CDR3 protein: CASSVEGGTGELFF
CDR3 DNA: TGTGCCAGCAGCGTAGAAGGGGGCACCGGGGAGCTGTTTTTT

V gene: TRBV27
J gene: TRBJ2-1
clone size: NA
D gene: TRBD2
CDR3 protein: CASSSGIFSGSVNEQFF
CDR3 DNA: TGTGCCAGCAGCTCCGGTATCTTTAGCGGGAGTGTTAATGAGCAGTTCTTC

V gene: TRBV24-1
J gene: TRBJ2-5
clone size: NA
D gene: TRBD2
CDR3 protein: CATSDKTSGVETQYF
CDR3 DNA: TGTGCCACCAGTGACAAGACTAGCGGGGTGGAGACCCAGTACTTC

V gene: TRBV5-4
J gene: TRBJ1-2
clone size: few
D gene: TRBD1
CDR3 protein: CASSLTGVLLYTF
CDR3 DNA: TGTGCCAGCAGCCTAACAGGGGTCCTTCTCTACACCTTC

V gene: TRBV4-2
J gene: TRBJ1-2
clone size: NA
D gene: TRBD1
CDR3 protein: CASSLQGATPRGYTF
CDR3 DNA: TGTGCCAGCAGCTTACAGGGGGCTACCCCTAGAGGCTACACCTTC

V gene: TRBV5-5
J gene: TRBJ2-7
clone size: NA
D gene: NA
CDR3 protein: CASRQQGGSYEQYF
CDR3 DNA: TGTGCCAGCAGACAACAGGGGGGGTCCTACGAGCAGTACTTC

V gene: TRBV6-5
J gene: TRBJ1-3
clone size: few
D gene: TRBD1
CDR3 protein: CASSRDRGRNTIYF
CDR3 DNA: TGTGCCAGCAGCCGGGACAGGGGGCGCAACACCATATATTTT

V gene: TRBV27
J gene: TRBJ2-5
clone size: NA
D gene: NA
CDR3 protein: CASRSGGQETQYF
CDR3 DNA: TGTGCCAGCAGATCCGGGGGCCAAGAGACCCAGTACTTC

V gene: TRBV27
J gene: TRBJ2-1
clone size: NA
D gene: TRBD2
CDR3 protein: CASRNSEGLGYNEQFF
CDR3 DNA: TGTGCCAGCAGGAATTCTGAGGGACTAGGCTACAATGAGCAGTTCTTC

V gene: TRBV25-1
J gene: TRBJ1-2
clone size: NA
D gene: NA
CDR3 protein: CASSDPAMRANYGYTF
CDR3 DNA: TGTGCCAGCAGTGACCCTGCTATGAGGGCGAACTATGGCTACACCTTC

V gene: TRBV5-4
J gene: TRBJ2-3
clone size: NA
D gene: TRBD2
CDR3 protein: CASSRPGTSTDTQYF
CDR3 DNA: TGTGCCAGCAGCCGTCCCGGGACTAGCACGGATACGCAGTATTTT

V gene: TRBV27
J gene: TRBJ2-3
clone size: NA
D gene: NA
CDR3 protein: CASSLSGASTDTQYF
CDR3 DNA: TGTGCCAGCAGTTTATCGGGGGCTAGCACAGATACGCAGTATTTT

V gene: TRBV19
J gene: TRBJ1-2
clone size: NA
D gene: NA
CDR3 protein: CASSIDSAGWSETGYTF
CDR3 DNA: TGTGCCAGTAGTATAGACTCGGCGGGATGGAGTGAAACGGGCTACACCTTC

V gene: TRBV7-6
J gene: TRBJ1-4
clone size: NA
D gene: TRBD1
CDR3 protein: CASSLGDRGRATNEKLFF
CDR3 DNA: TGTGCCAGCAGCTTGGGGGACAGGGGGCGTGCAACTAATGAAAAACTGTTTTTT

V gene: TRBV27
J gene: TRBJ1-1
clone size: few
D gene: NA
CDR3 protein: CASSFGVRNSEAFF
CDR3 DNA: TGTGCCAGCAGTTTCGGGGTTCGGAACTCTGAAGCTTTCTTT

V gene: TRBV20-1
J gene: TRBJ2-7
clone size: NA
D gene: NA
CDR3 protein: CSGSRLYEQYF
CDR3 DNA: TGCAGTGGTTCTAGGCTCTACGAGCAGTACTTC

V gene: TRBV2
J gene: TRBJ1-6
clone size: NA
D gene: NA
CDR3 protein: CASSVGGAYNSPLHF
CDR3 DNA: TGTGCCAGCAGTGTGGGGGGAGCCTATAATTCACCCCTCCACTTT

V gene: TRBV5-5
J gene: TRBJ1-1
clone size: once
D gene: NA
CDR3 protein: CASSPVGGSNTEAFF
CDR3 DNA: TGTGCCAGCAGCCCGGTGGGGGGTTCGAACACTGAAGCTTTCTTT

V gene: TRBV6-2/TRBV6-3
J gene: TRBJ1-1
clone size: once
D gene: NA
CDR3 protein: CASSYSWNTEAFF
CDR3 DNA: TGTGCCAGCAGTTACAGCTGGAACACTGAAGCTTTCTTT

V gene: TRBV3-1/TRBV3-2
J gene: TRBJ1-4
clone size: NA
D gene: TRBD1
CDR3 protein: CASSLRQGGEKLFF
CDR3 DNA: TGTGCCAGCAGCCTTCGACAGGGTGGGGAAAAACTGTTTTTT

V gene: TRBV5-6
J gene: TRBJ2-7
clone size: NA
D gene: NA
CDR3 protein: CASSHSYEQYF
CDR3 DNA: TGTGCCAGCAGCCATTCCTACGAGCAGTACTTC

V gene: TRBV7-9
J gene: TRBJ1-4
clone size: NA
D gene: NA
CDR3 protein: CASKRDLNEKLFF
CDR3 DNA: TGTGCCAGCAAGCGGGACTTAAATGAAAAACTGTTTTTT

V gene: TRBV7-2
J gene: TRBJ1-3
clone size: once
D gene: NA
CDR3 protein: CASSAGSSGNTIYF
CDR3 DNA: TGTGCCAGCAGCGCCGGGTCCTCTGGAAACACCATATATTTT

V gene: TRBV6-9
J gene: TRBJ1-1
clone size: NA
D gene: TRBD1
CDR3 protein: CASSYPTGVNTEAFF
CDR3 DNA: TGTGCCAGCAGTTACCCGACAGGGGTAAACACTGAAGCTTTCTTT

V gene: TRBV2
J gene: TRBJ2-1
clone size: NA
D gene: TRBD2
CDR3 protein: CASSARAGGMNNEQFF
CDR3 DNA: TGTGCCAGCAGTGCACGAGCGGGAGGGATGAACAATGAGCAGTTCTTC

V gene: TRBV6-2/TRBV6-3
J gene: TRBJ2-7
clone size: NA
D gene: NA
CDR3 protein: CASSYPVTGNYEQYF
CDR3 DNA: TGTGCCAGCAGTTATCCGGTTACAGGGAACTACGAGCAGTACTTC

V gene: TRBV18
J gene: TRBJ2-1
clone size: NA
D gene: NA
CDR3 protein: CASSPPTGSNEQFF
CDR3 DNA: TGTGCCAGCTCACCACCCACAGGGAGCAATGAGCAGTTCTTC

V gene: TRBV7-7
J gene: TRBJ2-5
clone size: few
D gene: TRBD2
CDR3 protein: CASSSGALAGTETQYF
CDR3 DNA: TGTGCCAGCAGCTCCGGGGCGCTAGCGGGAACAGAGACCCAGTACTTC

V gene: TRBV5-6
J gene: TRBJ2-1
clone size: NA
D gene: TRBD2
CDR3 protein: CASSLRGGSYNEQFF
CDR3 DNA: TGTGCCAGCAGCTTGCGGGGGGGCTCCTACAATGAGCAGTTCTTC

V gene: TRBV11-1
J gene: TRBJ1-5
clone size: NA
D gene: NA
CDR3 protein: CASSPGDNQPQHF
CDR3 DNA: TGTGCCAGCAGCCCCGGGGACAATCAGCCCCAGCATTTT

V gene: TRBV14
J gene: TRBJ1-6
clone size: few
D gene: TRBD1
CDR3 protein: CASSRGTVNSPLHF
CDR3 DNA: TGTGCCAGCAGCCGAGGGACAGTTAATTCACCCCTCCACTTT